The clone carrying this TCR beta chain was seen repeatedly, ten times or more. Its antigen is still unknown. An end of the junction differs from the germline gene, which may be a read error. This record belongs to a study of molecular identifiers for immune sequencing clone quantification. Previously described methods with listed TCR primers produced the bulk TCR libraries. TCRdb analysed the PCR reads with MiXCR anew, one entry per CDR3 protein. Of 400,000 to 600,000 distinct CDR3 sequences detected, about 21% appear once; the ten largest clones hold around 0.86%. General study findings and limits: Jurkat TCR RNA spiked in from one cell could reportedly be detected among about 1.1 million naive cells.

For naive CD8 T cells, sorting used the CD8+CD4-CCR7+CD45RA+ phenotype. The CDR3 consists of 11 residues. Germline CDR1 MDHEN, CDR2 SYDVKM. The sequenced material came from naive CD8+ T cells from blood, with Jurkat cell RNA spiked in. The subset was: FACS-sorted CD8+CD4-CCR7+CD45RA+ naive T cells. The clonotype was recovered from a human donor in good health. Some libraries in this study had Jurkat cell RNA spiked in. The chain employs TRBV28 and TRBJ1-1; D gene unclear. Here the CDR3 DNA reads TGTGCCAGCAGTTTGGGTTCAGACCATCGCTTT. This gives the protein CASSLGSDHRF. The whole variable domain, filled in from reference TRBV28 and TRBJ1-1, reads DVKVTQSSRYLVKRTGEKVFLECVQDMDHENMFWYRQDPGLGLRLIYFSYDVKMKEKGDIPEGYSVSREKKERFSLILESASTNQTSMYLCASSLGSDHRFGQGTRLTVV.